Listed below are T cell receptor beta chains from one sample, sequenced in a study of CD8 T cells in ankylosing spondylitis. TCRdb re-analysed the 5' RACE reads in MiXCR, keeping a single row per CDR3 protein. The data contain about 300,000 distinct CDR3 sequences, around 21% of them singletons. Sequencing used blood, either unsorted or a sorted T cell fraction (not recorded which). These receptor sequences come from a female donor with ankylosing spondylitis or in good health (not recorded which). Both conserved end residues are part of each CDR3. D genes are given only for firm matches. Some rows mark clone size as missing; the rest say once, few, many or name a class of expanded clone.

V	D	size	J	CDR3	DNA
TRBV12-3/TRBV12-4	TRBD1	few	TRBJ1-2	CASSFRTGNYGYTF	TGTGCCAGCAGTTTTAGGACAGGGAACTATGGCTACACCTTC
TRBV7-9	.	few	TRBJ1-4	CASSTGGATNEKLFF	TGTGCCAGCAGCACCGGGGGAGCAACTAATGAAAAACTGTTTTTT
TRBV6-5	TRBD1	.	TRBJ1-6	CASSYRQGNSPLHF	TGTGCCAGCAGTTACAGACAGGGAAATTCACCCCTCCACTTT
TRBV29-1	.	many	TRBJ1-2	CSVEPRTAYGYTF	TGCAGCGTTGAACCCCGGACCGCTTATGGCTACACCTTC
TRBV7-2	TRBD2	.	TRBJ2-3	CASSPLLAGVTTDTQYF	TGTGCCAGCAGCCCCCTACTAGCGGGAGTCACCACAGATACGCAGTATTTT
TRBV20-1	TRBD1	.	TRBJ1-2	CSVNPPGGHGYTF	TGCAGTGTTAACCCCCCAGGGGGACATGGCTACACCTTC
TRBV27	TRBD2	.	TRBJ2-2	CASSFSGLAGDPDTGELFF	TGTGCCAGCAGTTTTTCGGGCCTAGCGGGAGATCCCGACACCGGGGAGCTGTTTTTT
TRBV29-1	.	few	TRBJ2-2	CSVEGATGELFF	TGCAGCGTTGAAGGTGCCACCGGGGAGCTGTTTTTT
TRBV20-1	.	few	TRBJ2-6	CSVNPVGDFSGANVLTF	TGCAGTGTGAATCCCGTCGGAGACTTCTCTGGGGCCAACGTCCTGACTTTC
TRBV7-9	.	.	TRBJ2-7	CASSWESGYEQYF	TGTGCCAGCAGCTGGGAGTCGGGCTACGAGCAGTACTTC
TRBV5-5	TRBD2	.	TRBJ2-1	CASSGIGTSGYNEQFF	TGTGCCAGCAGCGGGATCGGGACTAGCGGCTACAATGAGCAGTTCTTC
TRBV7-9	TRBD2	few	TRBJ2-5	CASSLAGLAGQETQYF	TGTGCCAGCAGCTTAGCGGGACTAGCGGGACAAGAGACCCAGTACTTC
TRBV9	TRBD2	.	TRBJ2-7	CASSVGTSGAEQYF	TGTGCCAGCAGCGTAGGGACTAGCGGGGCCGAGCAGTACTTC
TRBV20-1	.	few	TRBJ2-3	CSARQAENTQYF	TGCAGTGCTCGCCAGGCGGAAAATACGCAGTATTTT
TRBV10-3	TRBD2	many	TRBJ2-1	CAISPKALAEDKFF	TGTGCCATCAGTCCCAAGGCCCTAGCGGAGGATAAGTTCTTC
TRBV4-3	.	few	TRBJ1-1	CASSQDWANTEAFF	TGCGCCAGCAGCCAAGATTGGGCGAACACTGAAGCTTTCTTT
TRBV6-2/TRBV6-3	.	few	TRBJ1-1	CASVPGLRNEAFF	TGTGCCAGCGTTCCAGGTTTGCGGAATGAAGCTTTCTTT
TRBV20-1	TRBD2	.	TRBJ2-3	CSAPTPSGRPDTQYF	TGCAGTGCTCCGACGCCTAGCGGGAGACCAGATACGCAGTATTTT
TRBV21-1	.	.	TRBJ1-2	CASSKKRRPDRVTPNYGYTF	TGTGCCAGCAGCAAAAAAAGGAGACCTGACAGGGTGACACCTAACTATGGCTACACCTTC
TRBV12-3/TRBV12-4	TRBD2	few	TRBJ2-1	CASSLRAGVNEQFF	TGTGCCAGCAGCCTTAGAGCGGGAGTCAATGAGCAGTTCTTC
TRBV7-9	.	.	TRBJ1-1	CASIDYRAEAFF	TGTGCCAGCATCGACTATAGGGCTGAAGCTTTCTTT
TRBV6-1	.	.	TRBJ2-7	CASSLQSFRYEQYF	TGTGCCAGCTCCTTACAGTCGTTCCGATACGAGCAGTACTTC
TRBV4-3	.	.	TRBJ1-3	CASSRREGDTIYF	TGCGCCAGCAGCCGGAGGGAAGGAGACACCATATATTTT
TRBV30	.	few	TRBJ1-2	CAWSPLRGSGYTF	TGTGCCTGGAGCCCCTTGAGGGGGTCTGGCTACACCTTC
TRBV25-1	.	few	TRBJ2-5	CASSDRTLQETQYF	TGTGCCAGCAGTGACCGGACACTACAAGAGACCCAGTACTTC
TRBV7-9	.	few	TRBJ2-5	CASSFFGGLETQYF	TGTGCCAGCAGCTTTTTTGGGGGGCTCGAGACCCAGTACTTC
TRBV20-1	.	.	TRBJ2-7	CSARAAYEQYF	TGCAGTGCTAGAGCTGCCTACGAGCAGTACTTC
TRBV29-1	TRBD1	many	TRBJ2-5	CSVVRGRLETQYF	TGCAGCGTTGTCAGGGGGCGGTTGGAGACCCAGTACTTC
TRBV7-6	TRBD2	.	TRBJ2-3	CASSSLAITDTQYF	TGTGCCAGCAGCTCACTAGCGATCACAGATACGCAGTATTTT
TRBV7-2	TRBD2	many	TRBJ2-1	CASTLGAGRGNEQFF	TGTGCCAGCACCCTAGGAGCGGGAAGAGGCAATGAGCAGTTCTTC
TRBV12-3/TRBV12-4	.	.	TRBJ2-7	CASSSSGRASYEQYF	TGTGCCAGCAGTTCCTCAGGTAGGGCCTCCTACGAGCAGTACTTC
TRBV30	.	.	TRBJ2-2	CAWSRGLNTGELFF	TGTGCCTGGAGTAGGGGCTTGAACACCGGGGAGCTGTTTTTT
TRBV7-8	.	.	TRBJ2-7	CASSKGGTVPSYEQYF	TGTGCCAGCTCAAAAGGGGGGACAGTTCCTTCCTACGAGCAGTACTTC
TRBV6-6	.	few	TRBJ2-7	CASTARFAQGQYF	TGTGCCAGCACCGCCCGGTTTGCACAAGGGCAGTACTTC
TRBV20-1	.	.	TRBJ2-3	CSARDSREPDTQYF	TGCAGTGCTAGAGATAGCCGGGAGCCAGATACGCAGTATTTT
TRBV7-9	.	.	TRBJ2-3	CASSLGLGTPSTDTQYF	TGTGCCAGCAGCTTAGGGCTAGGAACGCCTAGCACAGATACGCAGTATTTT
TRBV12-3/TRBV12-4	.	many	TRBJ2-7	CASSLGRRTSYEQYF	TGTGCCAGCAGTTTAGGGAGGAGAACCTCCTACGAGCAGTACTTC